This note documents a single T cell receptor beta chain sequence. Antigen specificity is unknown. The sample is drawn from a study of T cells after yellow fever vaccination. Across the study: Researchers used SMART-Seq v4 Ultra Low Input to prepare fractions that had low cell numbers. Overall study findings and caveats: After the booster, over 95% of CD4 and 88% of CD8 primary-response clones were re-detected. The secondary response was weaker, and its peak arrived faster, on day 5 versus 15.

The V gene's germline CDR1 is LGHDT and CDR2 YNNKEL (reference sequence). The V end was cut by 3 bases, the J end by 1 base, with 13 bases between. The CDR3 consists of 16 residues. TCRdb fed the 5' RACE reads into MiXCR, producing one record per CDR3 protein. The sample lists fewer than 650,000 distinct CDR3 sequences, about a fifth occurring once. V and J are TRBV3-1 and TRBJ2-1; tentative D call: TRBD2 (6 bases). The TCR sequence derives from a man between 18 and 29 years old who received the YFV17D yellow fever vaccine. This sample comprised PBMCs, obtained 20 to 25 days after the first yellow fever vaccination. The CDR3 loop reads CASSQYSGTSYNEQFF. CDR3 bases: TGTGCCAGCAGCCAGTATTCCGGGACTTCCTACAATGAGCAGTTCTTC.